This T cell receptor beta chain was recovered during a study of cytomegalovirus exposure and HLA in healthy donors. Study overall: The approximately 120 validation repertoires were produced on the same platform as the 650 or so repertoires of the first cohort. This was reported in a later analysis.

While the first cohort had 600 to 850 subjects, the donors belonged to the separate validation cohort of over a hundred subjects. Regarding the study as a whole: First-cohort TCR clusters were later found to tend to co-occur in the 120 or so validation repertoires. Using the classifier, cytomegalovirus status was reportedly diagnosed with high specificity and sensitivity.

Sequencing was performed with immunoSEQ multiplex PCR; in TCRdb, only in-frame clones are kept and a portion is missing. The profile shows some 170,000 clones, 80% to 90% of them singletons. A remark on this clone: Its antigen is currently unknown.

The sample taken for sequencing was PBMCs. The TCR was taken from a woman in her late teens or twenties in good health and CMV-seronegative.

In DNA form, the CDR3 reads TGTGCCAGCAGCGCGGGAACAGGGGGCGAGACTGAAGCTTTCTTT. It codes for CASSAGTGGETEAFF. The chain has TRBV9 and TRBJ1-1, with TRBD1 matching 9 bases. The CDR3 contains 15 residues. Germline assignment: CDR1 SGDLS and CDR2 YYNGEE. Trimming at V came to 3 bases and at J to 5 bases, leaving 8 bases not matched to a gene.